These 31 T cell receptor beta chains share one sample of origin, sequenced in a study of T cells after yellow fever vaccination. TCRdb re-called the 5' RACE reads through MiXCR, storing one row per CDR3 protein. The sample includes more than 300,000 distinct CDR3 sequences, around 11% of them seen just once. Here the sequenced sample was CD4+ T cells sorted from PBMCs, taken 45 days after the yellow fever booster vaccination. The receptor set was obtained from a man between 18 and 29 years old who received the YFV17D yellow fever vaccine.

The CDR3 bases are TGCAGTGTTCAAACGAACACCGGGGAGCTGTTTTTT. Translating gives CSVQTNTGELFF. The J gene is TRBJ2-2, the V gene TRBV20-1; D gene unclear. The germline V gene has CDR1 DFQATT and CDR2 SNEGSKA (reference sequence). Trimming left V 7 bases short and J 0 bases short, with 6 bases between. This CDR3 has 12 amino acids.

V is TRBV5-6 and J is TRBJ2-5; no reliable D call. Germline V gives CDR1 SGHDT, CDR2 YYEEEE. This CDR3 is built from 13 residues. V was shortened by 2 bases and J by 4 bases, with 9 bases between the two germline ends. In nucleotides, the CDR3 is TGTGCCAGCAGCTTCCGCGCCGGAGAGACCCAGTACTTC. It translates to CASSFRAGETQYF.

This clonotype was seen a few times. This chain joins TRBV20-1 and TRBJ1-2; D gene uncertain. This CDR3 comprises 10 residues. The V end was cut by 6 bases, the J end by 7 bases, with 9 bases between. Per the germline V gene, CDR1 is DFQATT and CDR2 is SNEGSKA (reference sequence). The CDR3 DNA reads as TGCAGTGCCAATCCTTCTGGCTACACCTTC. Its translation is CSANPSGYTF.

V usage is TRBV6-6 and J usage is TRBJ2-2, with unresolved D. The length of the CDR3 is 15 residues. The germline gives CDR1 MNHNY, CDR2 SVGAGI (reference sequence). V lost 0 bases and J lost 1, with 6 bases in between. The CDR3 DNA follows: TGTGCCAGCAGTTACTCGAGGCAGAACACCGGGGAGCTGTTTTTT. This sequence encodes CASSYSRQNTGELFF.

This clonotype was detected many times. V gene TRBV7-2 combines with J gene TRBJ1-1; D not resolved. CDR3 length: 13 residues. V gave up 5 bases and J gave up 11 bases, with 18 bases separating them. The germline V gene encodes CDR1 SGHTA and CDR2 FQGNSA. CDR3 residues: CASSLSAVPGAFF. Written as DNA, the CDR3 is TGTGCCAGCAGCCTAAGTGCGGTCCCGGGGGCTTTCTTT. Filled out from reference TRBV7-2 and TRBJ1-1, the complete variable domain reads GAGVSQSPSNKVTEKGKDVELRCDPISGHTALYWYRQSLGQGLEFLIYFQGNSAPDKSGLPSDRFSAERTGGSVSTLTIQRTQQEDSAVYLCASSLSAVPGAFFGQGTRLTVV.

This clonotype was seen a few times. The chain recombines TRBV6-1 with TRBJ1-5, with TRBD1 as a possible D gene (6 bases). Trimming pared 6 bases from V and 6 bases from J, leaving 21 bases between. This CDR3 has 16 amino acids. CDR1 MNHNS and CDR2 SASEGT come from the germline V gene. The CDR3 bases are TGTGCCAGCAGGCCTTCATCCGGGGGGGCGACTCAGCCCCAGCATTTT. Its protein product is CASRPSSGGATQPQHF.

In this sample, this clonotype turned up a few times. The chain uses TRBV7-2 and TRBJ1-6; D is possibly TRBD1 (6 bases). From germline, CDR1 is SGHTA and CDR2 FQGNSA. V was trimmed by 5 bases and J by 9 bases, leaving 20 bases between them. This CDR3 has 16 residues. The CDR3 sequence is CASSPSGTYSRSPLHF. Here the CDR3 DNA reads TGTGCCAGCAGCCCCTCCGGGACATACTCACGTTCACCCCTCCACTTT.

The table lists this clonotype with a few counts. As DNA, the CDR3 is TGTGCCAGTAGTACACAGACAGGGGTTCAGCCCCAGCATTTT. As protein: CASSTQTGVQPQHF. The chain is built from TRBV19 and TRBJ1-5, with 8 bases identical to TRBD1. V was clipped by 4 bases and J by 6 bases; unmatched bases: 5. Germline CDR1 LNHDA, CDR2 SQIVND (reference sequence). The length of the CDR3 is 14 residues.

This chain uses TRBV23-1 with TRBJ2-5; D not certain. TRBV23-1 is annotated as an ORF whose role is uncertain. Trimming left V 2 bases short and J 3 bases short, with 13 bases between. CDR3 size: 15 residues. The CDR3 here is CASSQGIVGKETQYF. The CDR3 DNA sequence: TGCGCCAGCAGTCAAGGGATAGTGGGGAAAGAGACCCAGTACTTC.

CDR3 DNA: TGTGCCAGCAGTTACAGGGAGCGGGCCCAGCATTTT. This translates into CASSYRERAQHF. V gene TRBV6-2 or TRBV6-3 combines with J gene TRBJ1-5; D ambiguous. Germline assignment: CDR1 MNHEY and CDR2 SVGEGT. The CDR3 loop spans 12 amino acids. V lost 2 bases and J 11 bases, leaving 10 bases between the germline ends.

This clonotype appeared once. The rearrangement links TRBV6-6 to TRBJ2-2; D gene ambiguous. This CDR3 spans 17 amino acids. The V gene lost 0 bases and the J gene lost 2 bases, with 13 bases spanning the gap. Germline lookup yields CDR1 MNHNY and CDR2 SVGAGI (reference sequence). DNA for the CDR3: TGTGCCAGCAGTTACTCGATCGCACAGATTAACACCGGGGAGCTGTTTTTT. Protein sequence: CASSYSIAQINTGELFF.

This clonotype was picked up a small number of times. This CDR3 reads CASSINRDSPLHF. The CDR3 DNA reads as TGTGCCAGCAGTATAAACAGGGATTCACCCCTCCACTTT. The chain couples TRBV27 to TRBJ1-6; perhaps TRBD1 as D (6 bases). Trimming cost V 5 bases and J 8 bases, with 10 bases left between them. CDR1 is MNHEY, CDR2 SMNVEV, per germline (reference sequence). This CDR3 contains 13 residues.

The rearrangement joins TRBV6-5 to TRBJ2-3; D call uncertain. This CDR3 is 15 amino acids long. The V end was cut by 0 bases, the J end by 6 bases, with 13 bases between. Looked up from germline, CDR1 is MNHEY and CDR2 is SVGAGI. The CDR3 bases are TGTGCCAGCAGTTACTCTTTATCGAGCGACGATACGCAGTATTTT. Amino acid sequence: CASSYSLSSDDTQYF.

CDR3 residues: CASSLEGTPPDTQYF. CDR3 nucleotides: TGCGCCAGCAGCTTGGAAGGGACTCCGCCGGATACGCAGTATTTT. V and J are TRBV5-1 and TRBJ2-3, with a weak D call TRBD2 (6 bases). Trimming left V 0 bases short and J 6 bases short, with 14 bases between. Per the germline V gene, CDR1 is SGHRS and CDR2 is YFSETQ. The CDR3 spans 15 residues.

This clonotype was recorded a few times. V is TRBV24-1 and J is TRBJ2-3, with 8 bases that match TRBD1. Germline V gives CDR1 KGHDR, CDR2 SFDVKD. J lost 4 bases, V lost 3 bases, and 8 bases had no gene match. The CDR3 extends over 16 amino acids. CDR3 nucleotide sequence: TGTGCCACCAGTGATACCCGGACAGGGTCCCCAGATACGCAGTATTTT. Its protein is CATSDTRTGSPDTQYF.

The V and J genes are TRBV7-3 and TRBJ1-1, with 8 positions matching TRBD1. Germline trimming cut 5 bases from V and 4 bases from J; bases unmatched to any gene: 3. Germline values: CDR1 SGHTA, CDR2 FQGTGA. This CDR3 comprises 13 residues. Written as DNA, the CDR3 is TGTGCCAGCAGCGATGGACAGGGCACTGAAGCTTTCTTT. It encodes CASSDGQGTEAFF.

This clonotype was counted at least ten times. The chain employs TRBV6-1 and TRBJ1-1; perhaps TRBD1 as D (5 bases). V shed 7 bases and J shed 5 bases, with 17 bases lying between them. The CDR3 loop spans 14 amino acids. In germline, CDR1 is MNHNS, CDR2 SASEGT. The chain's CDR3 is CASTFTGGRTEAFF. CDR3 DNA sequence: TGTGCCAGCACATTTACAGGTGGGAGGACTGAAGCTTTCTTT.

V usage is TRBV7-9 and J usage is TRBJ2-5, with no clear D. The CDR3 sequence is 15 residues long. Trimming removed 1 base at V and 2 bases at J, with 11 bases between. Germline loops: CDR1 SEHNR, CDR2 FQNEAQ (reference sequence). In nucleotides, the CDR3 is TGTGCCAGCAGCTTAGGGGCCCAACCTCAAGAGACCCAGTACTTC. Protein sequence: CASSLGAQPQETQYF.

This clonotype was counted between two and nine times. The chain has TRBV18 and TRBJ2-3; D may be TRBD1 (5 bases). Germline lookup yields CDR1 KGHSH and CDR2 LQKENI. This CDR3 is built from 15 residues. Trimming shortened V by 2 bases and J by 0 bases, and 9 bases separated the two germline ends. CDR3 nucleotides: TGTGCCAGCTCACCATTGCAGGGTAGCACAGATACGCAGTATTTT. Amino acids: CASSPLQGSTDTQYF.

This clonotype was observed a few times. A junction boundary mismatches the germline segment, possibly from a read error. CDR3 in amino acids: CGATSPGGGGEAFF. CDR3 nucleotides: TGCGGTGCCACCTCCCCAGGGGGAGGCGGTGAAGCTTTCTTT. This chain joins TRBV20-1 and TRBJ1-1; the match to TRBD1 covers 7 bases. CDR3 size: 14 residues. Per germline, CDR1 DFQATT and CDR2 SNEGSKA (reference sequence).

This clonotype was detected only a few times. In DNA, the CDR3 is TGCAGTGCCGCTGCGGGCCGCAATCCCCCCGGGGAGCTGTTTTTT. Translation gives CSAAAGRNPPGELFF. The chain recombines TRBV20-1 with TRBJ2-2; a weak D match, TRBD2 (5 bases). The CDR3 is made up of 15 amino acids. Trimming removed 6 bases from V and 6 bases from J, with 20 bases in between. In germline, CDR1 is DFQATT, CDR2 SNEGSKA (reference sequence).

Ten or more counts support this clonotype. The rearrangement links TRBV4-1 to TRBJ2-3; 8 bases line up with TRBD1. The J segment lost 9 bases and the V segment lost 4 bases, leaving 9 bases of the junction unmatched. Germline CDR1 MGHRA, CDR2 YSYEKL. The CDR3 length is 14 residues. The CDR3 DNA sequence: TGCGCCAGCAGCCTTCACCAGGGGGCGTGGACGCAGTATTTT. Its protein is CASSLHQGAWTQYF.

This clonotype was seen a handful of times. The chain is built from TRBV6-5 and TRBJ1-6, with D maybe TRBD1 (6 bases). Germline V CDR1 and CDR2: MNHEY, SVGAGI. The CDR3 consists of 15 residues. V lost 0 bases, J lost 8 bases, and 11 bases lay in between. CDR3 sequence: CASSYSGAGYSPLHF. The CDR3 region has the DNA TGTGCCAGCAGTTACTCGGGGGCAGGTTATTCACCCCTCCACTTT.

This clonotype was recorded at least ten times. The CDR3 region has the DNA TGTGCCAGCAGCTTGGCGGCGTCCACAGATACGCAGTATTTT. This gives the protein CASSLAASTDTQYF. This chain joins TRBV5-5 and TRBJ2-3; D remains ambiguous. This CDR3 is 14 amino acids long. Deletions cut 0 bases from V and 2 bases from J, with 7 bases between. Per germline, CDR1 SGHKS and CDR2 YYEKEE (reference sequence).

J is TRBJ1-1 and V is TRBV29-1; the D is unclear. CDR3 length: 11 residues. Germline V lookup: CDR1 SQVTM, CDR2 ANQGSEA. The V gene lost 7 bases and the J gene lost 1 base, with 7 bases spanning the gap. The CDR3 DNA sequence: TGCAGCGCCATGAGGAACACTGAAGCTTTCTTT. Protein sequence: CSAMRNTEAFF.

CDR3 sequence reads: CSAPYRSGSNEQFF. DNA for the CDR3: TGCAGTGCACCGTACAGGTCGGGTAGCAATGAGCAGTTCTTC. V is TRBV20-1 and J is TRBJ2-1; D possibly corresponds to TRBD1 (5 bases). The CDR3 consists of 14 residues. Germline V gene data show CDR1 as DFQATT and CDR2 as SNEGSKA (reference sequence). V lost 6 bases to trimming and J lost 6 bases, with 18 bases between them.

This clonotype was seen only a few times. This sequence joins TRBV7-3 and TRBJ2-5; no definite D call. This CDR3 spans 14 amino acids. V shed 5 bases and J shed 2 bases, with 12 bases lying between them. In germline, CDR1 is SGHTA, CDR2 FQGTGA. CDR3 region: CASSPRSDQETQYF. DNA of the CDR3: TGTGCCAGCAGCCCCCGGTCAGATCAAGAGACCCAGTACTTC.

V usage is TRBV18 and J usage is TRBJ1-6; no clear D gene. This CDR3 is built from 17 residues. V was shortened by 1 base and J by 2 bases, with 12 bases between the two germline ends. Germline lookup yields CDR1 KGHSH and CDR2 LQKENI. CDR3 amino acids: CASSPRGSPAYNSPLHF. CDR3 sequence (DNA): TGTGCCAGCTCACCACGAGGGTCCCCGGCCTATAATTCACCCCTCCACTTT.

This clonotype was detected ten times or more. The genes are TRBV29-1 and TRBJ2-7; D is ambiguous. Germline-derived CDR1 and CDR2 are SQVTM and ANQGSEA. CDR3 length equals 13 residues. Trimming left V 1 base short and J 5 bases short, with 12 bases between. CDR3 in DNA: TGCAGCGTTGAAGGGCAGGTTGAGGACGAGCAGTACTTC. Translating gives CSVEGQVEDEQYF.

The V call is TRBV12-3 or TRBV12-4, the J call TRBJ1-4; D not certain. The CDR3 extends over 15 amino acids. V lost 5 bases and J 2 bases, leaving 12 bases between the germline ends. Here the CDR3 DNA reads TGTGCCAGCAGTCCCGATTTGGGGACTAATGAAAAACTGTTTTTT. This gives the protein CASSPDLGTNEKLFF.

This clonotype was seen many times. The chain has TRBV5-1 and TRBJ2-1; either TRBD1 or TRBD2 may supply D (6 bases each). The germline V gene has CDR1 SGHRS and CDR2 YFSETQ. This CDR3 has 15 residues. The germline V and J ends were trimmed by 4 bases and 2 bases, with 13 bases remaining between them. The CDR3 protein is CASSLRGATYNEQFF. In DNA form, the CDR3 reads TGCGCCAGCAGCCTTAGGGGGGCCACCTACAATGAGCAGTTCTTC.